The present TCR beta chain was sequenced within a study of shared clonotypes between healthy human individuals. As regards this clone: Antigen: not known.

Study-level points and caveats: Rarefaction gave evidence that sorted-subset sequencing remained incomplete despite large depth.

The naive CD8 population came from CD45RO-negative cells selected for CCR7, without terminally differentiated effector memory CD45RA+ cells. In the sorted-subset replicate PCRs, 200 ng DNA, 25,000 to 30,000 T cell genomes, was used. Per the original data handling: ImmunoSEQ sequences covered only the junction and lacked quality scores; filtering therefore differed. Using immunoSEQ multiplex PCR, the repertoire was profiled, and TCRdb retains in-frame clones only, with some absent. Clone size and the V and J calls come from that table; the DNA yielded D and trimming. The sample lists some 2 million clones, less than 95% occurring once. The receptor comes from a man younger than 35 in good health. The sequenced material came from naive CD8+ T cells sorted from blood.

The CDR3 region has the DNA TGCGCCAGCTCCCCGACTAGCGGGGCCTACAATGAGCAGTTCTTC. This translates into CASSPTSGAYNEQFF. The chain carries TRBV4-1 and TRBJ2-1, with 11 bases fitting TRBD2. Germline V CDR1 and CDR2: MGHRA, YSYEKL. This CDR3 has 15 residues. The J segment lost 2 bases and the V segment lost 8 bases, leaving 5 bases of the junction unmatched.